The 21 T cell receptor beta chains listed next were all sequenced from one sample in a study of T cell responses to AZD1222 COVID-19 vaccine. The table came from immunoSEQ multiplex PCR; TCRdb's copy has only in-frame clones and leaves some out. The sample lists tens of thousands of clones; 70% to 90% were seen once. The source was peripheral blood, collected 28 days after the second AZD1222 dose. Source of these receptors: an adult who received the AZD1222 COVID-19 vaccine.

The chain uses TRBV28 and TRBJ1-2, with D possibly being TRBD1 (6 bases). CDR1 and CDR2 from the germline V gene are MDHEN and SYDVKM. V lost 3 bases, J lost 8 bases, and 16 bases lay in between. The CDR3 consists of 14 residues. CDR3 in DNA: TGTGCCAGCAGTTTCCCACAGGGTTCTGGCGGCTACACCTTC. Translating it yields CASSFPQGSGGYTF.

CDR3 residues: CASSTGTGLSGANVLTF. The CDR3 bases are TGCGCCAGCAGCACCGGGACAGGCCTCTCTGGGGCCAACGTCCTGACTTTC. The chain is built from TRBV5-1 and TRBJ2-6, with TRBD1 identical over 8 bases. V trimming: 4 bases; J trimming: 0 bases; junction bases outside the gene matches: 6. The CDR3 is made up of 17 amino acids. Germline V CDR1 and CDR2: SGHRS, YFSETQ.

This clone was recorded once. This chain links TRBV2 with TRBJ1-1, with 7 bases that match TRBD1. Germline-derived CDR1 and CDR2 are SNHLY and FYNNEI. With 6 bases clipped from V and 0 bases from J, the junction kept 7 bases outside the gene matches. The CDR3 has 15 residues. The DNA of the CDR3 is TGTGCCAGCAGCCGACAGGGCATCATGAACACTGAAGCTTTCTTT. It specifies CASSRQGIMNTEAFF.

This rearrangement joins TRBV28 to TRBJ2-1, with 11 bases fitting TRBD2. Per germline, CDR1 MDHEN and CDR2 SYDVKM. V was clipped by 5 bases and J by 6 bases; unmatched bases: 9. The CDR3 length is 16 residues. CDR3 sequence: CASSLRASGGTNEQFF. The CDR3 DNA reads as TGTGCCAGCAGTCTGAGGGCTAGCGGGGGGACCAATGAGCAGTTCTTC.

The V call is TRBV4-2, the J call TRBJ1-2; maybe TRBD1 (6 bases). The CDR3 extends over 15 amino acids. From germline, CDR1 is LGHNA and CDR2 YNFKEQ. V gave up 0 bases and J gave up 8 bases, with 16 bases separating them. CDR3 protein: CASSQESGGPGGYTF. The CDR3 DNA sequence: TGTGCCAGCAGCCAAGAATCCGGGGGGCCTGGCGGCTACACCTTC.

CDR3 in amino acids: CASSTGVAGANVLTF. CDR3 sequence (DNA): TGTGCCAGCAGTACGGGGGTGGCTGGGGCCAACGTCCTGACTTTC. This chain links TRBV6-5 with TRBJ2-6; TRBD2 is a possible D gene (6 bases). Trimming shortened V by 5 bases and J by 2 bases, and 10 bases separated the two germline ends. CDR1 is MNHEY and CDR2 is SVGAGI in the germline V gene. This CDR3 is 15 amino acids long.

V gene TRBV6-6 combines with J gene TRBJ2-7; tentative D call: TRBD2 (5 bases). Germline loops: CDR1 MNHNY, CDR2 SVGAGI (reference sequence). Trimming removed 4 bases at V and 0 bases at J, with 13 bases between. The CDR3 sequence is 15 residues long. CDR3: CASSSFSDSSYEQYF. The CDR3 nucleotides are TGTGCCAGCAGTTCCTTCTCGGACTCCTCCTACGAGCAGTACTTC.

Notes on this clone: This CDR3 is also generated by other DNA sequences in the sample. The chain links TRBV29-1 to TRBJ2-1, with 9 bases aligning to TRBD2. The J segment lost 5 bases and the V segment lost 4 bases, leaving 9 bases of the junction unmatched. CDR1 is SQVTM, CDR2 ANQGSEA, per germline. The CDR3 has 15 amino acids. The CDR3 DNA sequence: TGCAGCGTTGGGCCTCTAGCGGGGAGAAACAATGAGCAGTTCTTC. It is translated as CSVGPLAGRNNEQFF.

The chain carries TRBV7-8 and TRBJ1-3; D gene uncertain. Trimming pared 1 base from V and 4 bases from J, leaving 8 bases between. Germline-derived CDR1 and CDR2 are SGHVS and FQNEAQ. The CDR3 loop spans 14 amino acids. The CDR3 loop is CASSLVLSGNTIYF. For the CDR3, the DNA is TGTGCCAGCAGCTTAGTCCTATCGGGAAACACCATATATTTT.

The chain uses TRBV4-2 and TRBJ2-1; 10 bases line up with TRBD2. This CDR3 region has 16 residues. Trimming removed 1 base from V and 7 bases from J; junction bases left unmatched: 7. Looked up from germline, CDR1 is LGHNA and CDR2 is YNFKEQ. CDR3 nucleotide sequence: TGTGCCAGCAGCCAAGCCCTAGCGGGGGAGTGGAATGAGCAGTTCTTC. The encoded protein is CASSQALAGEWNEQFF.

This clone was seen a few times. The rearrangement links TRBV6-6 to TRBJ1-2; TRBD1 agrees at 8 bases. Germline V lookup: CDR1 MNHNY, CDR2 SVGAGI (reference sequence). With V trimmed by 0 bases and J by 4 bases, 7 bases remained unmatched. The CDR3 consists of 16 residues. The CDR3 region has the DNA TGTGCCAGCAGTTACTCATCGACAGGGGCTGGCTATGGCTACACCTTC. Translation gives CASSYSSTGAGYGYTF.

CDR3: CASSPHRGGEKLFF. Written as DNA, the CDR3 is TGTGCCAGCAGCCCGCACAGGGGGGGGGAAAAACTGTTTTTT. The chain links TRBV9 to TRBJ1-4; 8 bases are shared with TRBD1. CDR1 SGDLS and CDR2 YYNGEE come from the germline V gene. Germline trimming cut 4 bases from V and 8 bases from J; bases unmatched to any gene: 7. This CDR3 contains 14 residues.

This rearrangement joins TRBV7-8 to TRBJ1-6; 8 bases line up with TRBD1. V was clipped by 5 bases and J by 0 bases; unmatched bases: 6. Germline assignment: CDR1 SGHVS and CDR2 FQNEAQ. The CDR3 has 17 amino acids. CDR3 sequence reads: CASSPRTGSSYNSPLHF. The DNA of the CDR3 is TGTGCCAGCAGCCCCCGGACAGGGAGCTCCTATAATTCACCCCTCCACTTT.

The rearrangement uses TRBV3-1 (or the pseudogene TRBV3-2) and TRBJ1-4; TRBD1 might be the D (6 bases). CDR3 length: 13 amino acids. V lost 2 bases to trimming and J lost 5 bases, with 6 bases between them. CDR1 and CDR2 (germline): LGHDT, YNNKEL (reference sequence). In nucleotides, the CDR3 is TGTGCCAGCAGCCAACAGGGGAATGAAAAACTGTTTTTT. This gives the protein CASSQQGNEKLFF.

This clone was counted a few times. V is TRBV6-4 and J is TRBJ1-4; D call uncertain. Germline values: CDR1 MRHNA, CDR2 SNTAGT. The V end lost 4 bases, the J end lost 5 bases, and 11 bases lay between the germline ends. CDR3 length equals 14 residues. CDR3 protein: CASSVVPRNEKLFF. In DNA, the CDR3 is TGTGCCAGCAGTGTAGTCCCCCGGAATGAAAAACTGTTTTTT.

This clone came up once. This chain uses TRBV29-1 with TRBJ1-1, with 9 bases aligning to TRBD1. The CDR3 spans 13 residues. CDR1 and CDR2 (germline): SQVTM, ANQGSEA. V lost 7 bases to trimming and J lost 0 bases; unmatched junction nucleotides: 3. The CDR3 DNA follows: TGCAGCGCCGGGACAGGGCTGAACACTGAAGCTTTCTTT. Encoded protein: CSAGTGLNTEAFF.

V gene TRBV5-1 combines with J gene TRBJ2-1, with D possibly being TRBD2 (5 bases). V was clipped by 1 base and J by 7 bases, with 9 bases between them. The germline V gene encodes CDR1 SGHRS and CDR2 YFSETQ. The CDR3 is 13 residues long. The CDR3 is CASSLRRRNEQFF. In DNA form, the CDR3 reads TGCGCCAGCAGCTTGCGGAGGAGGAATGAGCAGTTCTTC.

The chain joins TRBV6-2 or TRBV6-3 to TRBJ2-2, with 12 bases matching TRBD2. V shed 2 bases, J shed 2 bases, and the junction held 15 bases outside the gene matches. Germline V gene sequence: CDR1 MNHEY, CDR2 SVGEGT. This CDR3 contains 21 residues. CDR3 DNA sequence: TGTGCCAGCAGTTACAGTACCGGGACTAGCGGGTTCCCTACAAACACCGGGGAGCTGTTTTTT. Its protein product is CASSYSTGTSGFPTNTGELFF.

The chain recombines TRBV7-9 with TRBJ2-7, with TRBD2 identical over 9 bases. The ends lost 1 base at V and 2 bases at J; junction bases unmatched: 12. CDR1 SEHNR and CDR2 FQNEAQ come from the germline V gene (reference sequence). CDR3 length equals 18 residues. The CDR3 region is CASSLGILAGVSTYEQYF. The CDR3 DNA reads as TGTGCCAGCAGCTTAGGGATATTAGCGGGAGTATCAACCTACGAGCAGTACTTC.

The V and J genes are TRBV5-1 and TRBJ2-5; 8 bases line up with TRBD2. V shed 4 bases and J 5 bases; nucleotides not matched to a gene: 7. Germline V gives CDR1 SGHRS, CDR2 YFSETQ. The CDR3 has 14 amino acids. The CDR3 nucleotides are TGCGCCAGCAGCACAGGACTAGCAATGGAGACCCAGTACTTC. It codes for CASSTGLAMETQYF.

CDR3 in amino acids: CASSSSHWQGSYNEQFF. As DNA, the CDR3 is TGTGCCAGCAGCTCCTCCCATTGGCAGGGCTCCTACAATGAGCAGTTCTTC. The chain has TRBV5-4 and TRBJ2-1; a weak D match, TRBD1 (5 bases). Germline V gene sequence: CDR1 SGHNT, CDR2 YYREEE (reference sequence). This CDR3 region has 17 residues. V lost 3 bases and J lost 0, with 16 bases in between.